This T cell receptor (beta chain) was identified in a study of beta chain features in type 1 diabetes. This clone was seen only a few times. Its cognate antigen is unknown. Findings and limits, study-wide: The study found moderately but significantly shorter TCRB CDR3s in all four CD4+ subsets of Type 1 diabetes patients.

J gave up 7 bases and V 8 bases, and 11 bases lay outside the gene matches. CDR1 and CDR2 from the germline V gene are SNHLY and FYNNEI. This CDR3 is built from 13 residues. Isolated RNA was reverse transcribed in full, so expressed TCRB transcripts were sequenced. Sequenced by immunoSEQ multiplex PCR; TCRdb stores in-frame clones only, minus some. Of fewer than 350,000 clones in the sample, 15% were seen once. The V gene is TRBV2, the J gene TRBJ2-7; TRBD2 aligns across 7 bases. This receptor was identified in a man between 18 and 35 years old with type 1 diabetes. Sequenced input: naive CD4+ T cells from blood. The CDR3 here is CASRTGGSEEQYF. The CDR3, as DNA: TGTGCCAGCCGAACCGGGGGGTCCGAGGAGCAGTACTTC.